These T cell receptor beta chains were read from a single sample in a study of blood T cell repertoires in COVID-19. Measured with immunoSEQ multiplex PCR; TCRdb has only the in-frame clones, and not every one. Of approximately 50,000 clones detected, around 85% appear once; the ten largest clones hold about 6.8%. Sequenced: peripheral blood. The receptors derive from a man aged 55 to 70 with acute or convalescent COVID-19. Both conserved end residues are part of each CDR3. The order of the fields is V gene, clone size, D gene, J gene, CDR3 DNA, CDR3 protein. A D gene is named only where the DNA matches it firmly. Clone size appears in some rows only: once, few, many, or a class for an expanded clone.

TRBV19	-	-	TRBJ2-5	TGTGCCAGTAGTTTGCGGTACCAAGAGACCCAGTACTTC	CASSLRYQETQYF
TRBV6-5	-	-	TRBJ1-3	TGTGCCAGTCGGGGCTCTGGAAACACCATATATTTT	CASRGSGNTIYF
TRBV18	few	TRBD2	TRBJ2-3	TGTGCCAGCTCGTATATACAGGGACTAGCGGCGGCAGATACGCAGTATTTT	CASSYIQGLAAADTQYF
TRBV19	-	-	TRBJ1-4	TGTGCCAGTAGCCTTACCTTACCCCGGTTTAACGCTTTCGCGGATGAAAAACTGTTTTTT	CASSLTLPRFNAFADEKLFF
TRBV5-1	-	-	TRBJ1-2	TGCGCCAGCGAGGACAGCAACTATGGCTACACCTTC	CASEDSNYGYTF
TRBV10-3	few	-	TRBJ2-5	TGTGCCATCAGTGAGTCGGCAGGGGTTGGGACCCAGTACTTC	CAISESAGVGTQYF
TRBV24-1	-	-	TRBJ1-5	TGTGCCACCAGTGTAACGGGTTCTCGGCCCCAGCATTTT	CATSVTGSRPQHF
TRBV18	-	-	TRBJ2-7	TGTGCCAGCTCACCAGGTCTAGCGACAAACTACGAGCAGTACTTC	CASSPGLATNYEQYF
TRBV6-5	-	TRBD1	TRBJ1-5	TGTGCCACGCGCAGGGGGCATGATCAGCCCCAGCATTTT	CATRRGHDQPQHF
TRBV5-5	-	TRBD2	TRBJ2-3	TGTGCCAGCAGCTTCCGGACTAGCGGGGGTCTCCCCACAGATACGCAGTATTTT	CASSFRTSGGLPTDTQYF
TRBV24-1	-	-	TRBJ1-5	TGTGCCACCAGTGATTTCAGGGGTCAGCCCCAGCATTTT	CATSDFRGQPQHF
TRBV29-1	-	-	TRBJ2-2	TGCAGCGTCAGGAACACCGGGGAGCTGTTTTTT	CSVRNTGELFF